Following are 23 T cell receptor beta chains from one sample sequenced in a study of human T cells and chemical hapten exposure. The treatment: therapeutic diphenylcyclopropenone sensitization with weekly scalp DPC. What the library attached to individual cDNA molecules were unique molecular identifiers. Each CDR3 protein gets one entry after TCRdb re-called the reads with MiXCR. Found here are a few thousand distinct CDR3 sequences, roughly three fifths of them singletons; the top ten hold about 4%. The material sequenced was whole blood, taken before DPC sensitization or 2, 6, or about 24 weeks after (not recorded which). Receptors originate from an adult with alopecia areata. Some clones in this sample may be carry-over from other donors' samples. This table probably holds off-target reads from a library built for another chain.

The chain employs TRBV28 and TRBJ2-1, with 13 bases that match TRBD2. The germline V gene has CDR1 MDHEN and CDR2 SYDVKM. V shed 6 bases, J shed 4 bases, and the junction held 9 bases outside the gene matches. CDR3 length equals 17 residues. For the CDR3, the DNA is TGTGCCAGCAGCCATTTTGGGACTAGCGGGAAATACAATGAGCAGTTCTTC. Encoded protein: CASSHFGTSGKYNEQFF.

The rearrangement uses TRBV3-2 and TRBJ2-3; TRBD1, the D gene given by the table, was not confirmed from the DNA. TRBV3-2 is given as a pseudogene. The CDR3 contains 16 residues. Written as DNA, the CDR3 is TGTGCCAGCAGCCAAGTTGCGACAGGGGGGACAGATACGCAGTATTTT. Encoded protein: CASSQVATGGTDTQYF.

This clonotype was seen more than once but under ten times. The rearrangement uses TRBV20-1 and TRBJ2-3, with D perhaps TRBD2 (5 bases). Germline CDR1 reads DFQATT; CDR2 reads SNEGSKA (reference sequence). Trimming left V 7 bases short and J 3 bases short, with 14 bases between. This CDR3 is built from 13 residues. CDR3 nucleotide sequence: TGCAGTGGGGCGGGCGGAGCGACAGATACGCAGTATTTT. Amino acid sequence: CSGAGGATDTQYF.

V and J are TRBV20-1 and TRBJ2-3; 7 nucleotides line up with TRBD1. With V trimmed by 5 bases and J by 7 bases, 12 bases remained unmatched. CDR3 length: 14 residues. From germline, CDR1 is DFQATT and CDR2 SNEGSKA (reference sequence). As DNA, the CDR3 is TGCAGTGCTGAAACTCCGACAGGGACCTATACGCAGTATTTT. This translates into CSAETPTGTYTQYF.

The gene calls are TRBV9 and TRBJ2-7; D gene unclear. V lost 4 bases, J lost 0 bases, and 8 bases lay in between. Germline loops: CDR1 SGDLS, CDR2 YYNGEE. This CDR3 comprises 13 residues. The CDR3 region has the DNA TGTGCCAGCAGCCCCGGGTACTCCTACGAGCAGTACTTC. This encodes CASSPGYSYEQYF.

V is TRBV6-2 or TRBV6-3 and J is TRBJ2-2; 10 bases are shared with TRBD2. Germline CDR1 is MNHEY and CDR2 is SVGEGT. The CDR3 sequence is 16 residues long. The V segment lost 5 bases and the J segment 4 bases; nucleotides outside the gene matches: 7. The CDR3 here is CASSRAGGPFTGELFF. DNA for the CDR3: TGTGCCAGCAGTCGAGCGGGAGGGCCTTTCACCGGGGAGCTGTTTTTT.

The CDR3 region is CASSLFGTSGNEQFF. For the CDR3, the DNA is TGTGCCAGCAGCTTATTCGGGACTAGCGGCAACGAGCAGTTCTTC. This sequence joins TRBV11-3 and TRBJ2-1; 11 nucleotides align to TRBD2. The CDR3 has 15 amino acids. From germline, CDR1 is SGHNT and CDR2 YENEEA. V was clipped by 2 bases and J by 10 bases; unmatched bases: 7.

This clonotype was observed a handful of times. The chain carries TRBV12-3 or TRBV12-4 and TRBJ2-3, with 8 bases that match TRBD2. CDR3 length: 14 amino acids. The trim removed 3 bases at V and 3 bases at J, leaving 2 bases unmatched. CDR3 coding DNA: TGTGCCAGCAGTTTCAGCGGGAGAACAGATACGCAGTATTTT. Encoded protein: CASSFSGRTDTQYF.

This clonotype came up a few times. The chain combines TRBV20-1 with TRBJ2-1; 9 bases align to TRBD2. This CDR3 comprises 14 residues. Trimming took 4 bases from V and 11 from J; bases not matched to a gene: 12. The germline V gene encodes CDR1 DFQATT and CDR2 SNEGSKA (reference sequence). CDR3 sequence (DNA): TGCAGTGCTATCCGGGGACTAGCCCTGATGAAGCAGTTCTTC. As protein: CSAIRGLALMKQFF.

This chain uses TRBV11-2 with TRBJ2-5, with no clear D. The CDR3 length is 11 residues. CDR1 is SGHAT, CDR2 FQNNGV, per germline. V lost 5 bases, J lost 5 bases, and 6 bases lay in between. DNA of the CDR3: TGTGCCAGCAGCCATCGTGAGACCCAGTACTTC. This codes for CASSHRETQYF.

The chain employs TRBV24-1 and TRBJ2-5, with 12 bases fitting TRBD2. The CDR3 is made up of 15 amino acids. Losses at the gene ends were 9 bases for V and 5 bases for J; bases not matched to a gene: 9. From germline, CDR1 is KGHDR and CDR2 SFDVKD. The CDR3 here is CATGPSGRADETQYF. As DNA, the CDR3 is TGTGCCACCGGTCCTAGCGGGAGGGCCGATGAGACCCAGTACTTC.

The V call is TRBV28, the J call TRBJ2-1; possibly TRBD1 or TRBD2 for D (5 bases each). CDR1 and CDR2 from the germline V gene are MDHEN and SYDVKM. Trimming shortened V by 5 bases and J by 10 bases, and 18 bases separated the two germline ends. There are 14 residues in the CDR3. This CDR3 reads CASSPPRGAREQFF. DNA of the CDR3: TGTGCCAGCAGTCCTCCCAGAGGGGCTCGGGAGCAGTTCTTC.

J is TRBJ1-5 and V is TRBV29-1; TRBD1 matches at 7 bases. Trimming cost V 6 bases and J 3 bases; bases outside gene matches: 5. Germline V gene data show CDR1 as SQVTM and CDR2 as ANQGSEA. This CDR3 is 13 amino acids long. The DNA of the CDR3 is TGCAGCGTCGCCAGGGGGATCAATCAGCCCCAGCATTTT. Protein sequence: CSVARGINQPQHF.

This chain connects TRBV6-2 or TRBV6-3 to TRBJ2-7; 9 bases line up with TRBD2. Per the germline V gene, CDR1 is MNHEY and CDR2 is SVGEGT. Trimming removed 7 bases from V and 2 bases from J; junction bases left unmatched: 9. CDR3 length: 15 residues. The CDR3 DNA reads TGTGCCAGCACCGAGCTAGCGGGACCGACCTACGAGCAGTACTTC. Protein sequence: CASTELAGPTYEQYF.

This clonotype was counted a few times. The genes are TRBV6-6 and TRBJ2-7; no reliable D call. Between the trimmed V and J ends, which lost 4 bases and 5 bases, there was a span of 9 bases. The CDR3 contains 12 residues. Germline V gene lookup returns CDR1 MNHNY and CDR2 SVGAGI (reference sequence). As DNA, the CDR3 is TGTGCCAGCAGTTCACCCCCAAACGAGCAGTACTTC. Amino acids: CASSSPPNEQYF.

This clonotype has a single count. CDR3: CASSIGRLAGVDEQFF. The CDR3 region has the DNA TGTGCCAGCAGCATAGGGAGACTAGCGGGAGTTGATGAGCAGTTCTTC. The genes are TRBV9 and TRBJ2-1; TRBD2 agrees at 12 bases. With 4 bases clipped from V and 8 bases from J, the junction kept 10 bases outside the gene matches. The length of the CDR3 is 16 residues. In germline, CDR1 is SGDLS, CDR2 YYNGEE.

This clonotype was recorded only once. The CDR3 reads CSARRQGSTDTQYF. Here the CDR3 DNA reads TGCAGTGCTAGACGGCAGGGTAGCACAGATACGCAGTATTTT. The genes are TRBV20-1 and TRBJ2-3, with D tentatively TRBD1 (5 bases). The CDR3 loop spans 14 amino acids. Trimming took 2 bases from V and 0 from J, leaving 9 bases between them. Germline CDR1 reads DFQATT; CDR2 reads SNEGSKA (reference sequence).

The chain combines TRBV6-5 with TRBJ2-7; 10 nucleotides line up with TRBD1. Trimming took 5 bases from V and 2 from J; bases not matched to a gene: 6. Germline assignment: CDR1 MNHEY and CDR2 SVGAGI. This CDR3 has 15 amino acids. The CDR3 reads CASSLRTGGPYEQYF. CDR3 in DNA: TGTGCCAGCAGTCTGCGGACAGGGGGACCCTACGAGCAGTACTTC.

The table lists this clonotype with a few counts. The chain carries TRBV28 and TRBJ2-7; the match to TRBD1 covers 10 bases. CDR3 length: 15 amino acids. CDR1 and CDR2 (germline): MDHEN, SYDVKM. The V gene end was trimmed by 2 bases and the J gene end by 3 bases; junction bases not matched to a gene: 4. The CDR3 sequence is CASSLPGQGLYEQYF. The CDR3 region has the DNA TGTGCCAGCAGTTTACCGGGACAGGGGCTCTACGAGCAGTACTTC. Full variable domain (outside the CDR3, taken from reference TRBV28 and TRBJ2-7): DVKVTQSSRYLVKRTGEKVFLECVQDMDHENMFWYRQDPGLGLRLIYFSYDVKMKEKGDIPEGYSVSREKKERFSLILESASTNQTSMYLCASSLPGQGLYEQYFGPGTRLTVT.

In its sample, this clonotype was seen a few times. This sequence joins TRBV9 and TRBJ2-7, with D perhaps assigned TRBD1 or TRBD2 (5 bases each). Germline V gene sequence: CDR1 SGDLS, CDR2 YYNGEE. Trimming took 0 bases from V and 7 from J, leaving 23 bases between them. This CDR3 is built from 17 residues. The chain's CDR3 is CASSVAAHGTQPGEQYF. The CDR3 DNA follows: TGTGCCAGCAGCGTAGCGGCCCACGGGACCCAACCGGGGGAGCAGTACTTC. The full variable domain, its missing parts supplied by reference TRBV9 and TRBJ2-7, is DSGVTQTPKHLITATGQRVTLRCSPRSGDLSVYWYQQSLDQGLQFLIQYYNGEERAKGNILERFSAQQFPDLHSELNLSSLELGDSALYFCASSVAAHGTQPGEQYFGPGTRLTVT.

This sequence joins TRBV20-1 and TRBJ2-7; D is unclear. CDR3 size: 14 residues. The V gene's germline CDR1 is DFQATT and CDR2 SNEGSKA (reference sequence). V shed 5 bases and J shed 2 bases, with 16 bases lying between them. The CDR3 spells CSAPRSADPYEQYF. CDR3 in DNA: TGCAGTGCTCCGAGGAGCGCTGATCCCTACGAGCAGTACTTC.

This clonotype was seen a handful of times. The rearrangement links TRBV10-3 to TRBJ2-7; maybe TRBD2 (5 bases). Germline V CDR1 and CDR2: ENHRY, SYGVKD. With 3 bases removed from V and 9 bases from J, the gap between germline ends came to 9 bases. This CDR3 has 11 amino acids. The CDR3 loop is CAISEGGGQYF. CDR3 nucleotides: TGTGCCATCAGTGAAGGTGGAGGGCAGTACTTC.

This clonotype was observed a single time. A junction boundary mismatches the germline segment, possibly from a read error. V and J are TRBV11-2 and TRBJ2-6; 8 nucleotides align to TRBD1. Germline CDR1 SGHAT, CDR2 FQNNGV. The CDR3 has 19 amino acids. The CDR3 sequence: CASSLDGTGLSSGANVLTF. The CDR3, as DNA: TGTGCCAGCAGCCTAGACGGGACAGGACTTAGCTCTGGGGCCAACGTCCTGACTTTC.